This TCR beta chain was documented in a study of CD8 T cells in Susac syndrome. Negative isolation was used for CD8+ and CD4+ T cells, and FACS enrichment was applied to TEMRA cells. Reverse transcription of 0.5 to 1 ug RNA was carried out with random hexamers. TCR beta CDR3 was amplified by immunoSEQ covering 54 Vbeta and 13 Jbeta. TCRdb called the immunoSEQ multiplex PCR reads again in MiXCR, with one record for every CDR3 protein. The sample includes under 200,000 distinct CDR3 sequences, approximately 94% of them seen just once. Trimming removed 2 bases at V and 4 bases at J, with 13 bases between. This CDR3 has 15 amino acids. Germline CDR1 SGHDT, CDR2 YYEEEE. Study observations and caveats: As the study acknowledged, the number of individuals who were part of its TCR sequencing and HLA analysis was relatively small.

In its sample, this clonotype was seen once. Its antigen remains unknown. The genes are TRBV5-6 and TRBJ2-1; D perhaps matches TRBD1 (5 bases). This sequence was found in a human donor with Susac syndrome. Input material: CD4+ T cells from PBMCs. DNA of the CDR3: TGTGCCAGCAGCTTATTGGGGCCCCTATACAATGAGCAGTTCTTC. Amino acid sequence: CASSLLGPLYNEQFF.